These T cell receptor beta chains were read from a single sample in a study of human T cells and chemical hapten exposure. Each CDR3 protein gets one entry after TCRdb re-called the RACE reads with MiXCR. The top ten hold roughly 3.2% of the sample, which has fewer than 130,000 distinct CDR3 sequences, approximately 10% seen once. Sequences were derived from whole blood, sampled in connection with sensitization to the hapten diphenylcyclopropenone (DPC). These receptors originate from a woman in her thirties or forties with alopecia areata. Some clones in this sample may be carry-over from other donors' samples. The CDR3 runs from the conserved cysteine through the conserved F or W. D genes are given only for firm matches. For some rows the clone size is stated as once, few or many, or as a class when expanded; others skip it.

>TRBV6-5|TRBJ2-7|many|TRBD2
CATRLAGPDEQYF
TGTGCCACCCGACTAGCGGGGCCGGACGAGCAGTACTTC
>TRBV6-6|TRBJ2-7|.|.
CASTHSGGYEQYF
TGTGCCAGCACTCATAGTGGGGGGTACGAGCAGTACTTC
>TRBV29-1|TRBJ1-2|.|TRBD1
CSVRGQNYGYTF
TGCAGCGTTCGGGGACAGAACTATGGCTACACCTTC
>TRBV27|TRBJ2-1|many|TRBD2
CASSYGTSGRAYRGNEQFF
TGTGCCAGCAGTTACGGGACTAGCGGGAGGGCCTACAGAGGCAATGAGCAGTTCTTC
>TRBV5-6|TRBJ2-7|many|TRBD1
CASSFADRGPYEQYF
TGTGCCAGCAGCTTCGCGGACAGGGGCCCCTACGAGCAGTACTTC
>TRBV29-1|TRBJ1-5|.|.
CSASGARGQPQHF
TGCAGTGCCTCCGGGGCGAGGGGTCAGCCCCAGCATTTT
>TRBV9|TRBJ2-5|many|TRBD1
CASSVGDSQETQYF
TGTGCCAGCAGCGTAGGGGACAGTCAAGAGACCCAGTACTTC
>TRBV12-3/TRBV12-4|TRBJ2-3|.|TRBD2
CASSLGGGVDTQYF
TGTGCCAGCAGTTTAGGGGGGGGTGTAGATACGCAGTATTTT
>TRBV5-5|TRBJ1-3|.|.
CASSLTGLVVNTIYF
TGTGCCAGCAGCTTGACAGGGCTTGTGGTAAACACCATATATTTT
>TRBV7-9|TRBJ2-1|.|.
CASSLVGSGQLSSYNEQFF
TGTGCCAGCAGCTTAGTCGGTTCAGGACAGCTGAGCTCCTACAATGAGCAGTTCTTC
>TRBV7-9|TRBJ1-2|.|.
CASSLEVGDYTF
TGTGCCAGCAGCTTAGAAGTAGGTGACTACACCTTC
>TRBV20-1|TRBJ2-2|many|TRBD1
CSASDRANTGELFF
TGCAGTGCTTCGGACAGGGCGAACACCGGGGAGCTGTTTTTT
>TRBV10-3|TRBJ2-3|many|.
CAISEIRATDTQYF
TGTGCCATCAGTGAGATCAGGGCCACAGATACGCAGTATTTT
>TRBV5-4|TRBJ2-1|many|.
CASSLDADNEQFF
TGTGCCAGCAGCTTGGATGCTGACAATGAGCAGTTCTTC
>TRBV7-9|TRBJ2-1|.|TRBD1
CASSRDSNYNEQFF
TGTGCCAGCAGCCGGGACAGTAACTACAATGAGCAGTTCTTC
>TRBV29-1|TRBJ2-1|few|TRBD2
CSVPNRLAGNYNEQFF
TGCAGCGTCCCCAACCGACTAGCGGGGAACTACAATGAGCAGTTCTTC
>TRBV20-1|TRBJ1-6|many|.
CSAREGGTSSSPLHF
TGCAGTGCTAGAGAAGGTGGGACATCCAGTTCACCCCTCCACTTT
>TRBV20-1|TRBJ2-7|many|.
CSATSGFSYEQYF
TGCAGTGCTACCAGCGGCTTTTCCTACGAGCAGTACTTC
>TRBV5-6|TRBJ1-2|few|TRBD1
CASSSILTGENYGYTF
TGTGCCAGCAGCTCCATCCTGACAGGGGAGAACTATGGCTACACCTTC
>TRBV6-5|TRBJ1-1|many|.
CASSYGWTSMNTEAFF
TGTGCCAGCAGTTACGGGTGGACGAGTATGAACACTGAAGCTTTCTTT
>TRBV5-1|TRBJ2-1|many|.
CASSLDIAPGYNEQFF
TGCGCCAGCAGCTTGGATATAGCGCCAGGATACAATGAGCAGTTCTTC
>TRBV10-3|TRBJ2-5|.|.
CAISDGSRETQYF
TGTGCCATCAGTGATGGGTCGAGAGAGACCCAGTACTTC